The 18 T cell receptor beta chains below come from one sample, sequenced in a study of cytomegalovirus exposure and HLA in healthy donors. PCR amplification relied on 60 Vbeta primers (plus 13 Jbeta primers). Data came from immunoSEQ multiplex PCR; TCRdb stores just in-frame clones and leaves some out. Here the sample spans some 100,000 clones, about 79% being singletons. What was sequenced was PBMCs. Receptor source: a woman younger than 35 in good health and CMV-seronegative.

The chain employs TRBV9 and TRBJ2-2; 9 bases line up with TRBD1. V gave up 0 bases and J gave up 0 bases; unmatched junction bases: 0. The CDR3 extends over 16 amino acids. The germline gives CDR1 SGDLS, CDR2 YYNGEE. CDR3 DNA: TGTGCCAGCAGCGTAGGGGACAGGGCGAACACCGGGGAGCTGTTTTTT. It yields the protein CASSVGDRANTGELFF. The full variable domain, its missing parts supplied by reference TRBV9 and TRBJ2-2, is DSGVTQTPKHLITATGQRVTLRCSPRSGDLSVYWYQQSLDQGLQFLIQYYNGEERAKGNILERFSAQQFPDLHSELNLSSLELGDSALYFCASSVGDRANTGELFFGEGSRLTVL.

The CDR3 DNA follows: TGTGCCAGCAGCTTAGCCGGACTCAAAGAGACCCAGTACTTC. Translated: CASSLAGLKETQYF. This sequence joins TRBV7-2 and TRBJ2-5, with a possible D match to TRBD2 (5 bases). Germline V lookup: CDR1 SGHTA, CDR2 FQGNSA. The CDR3 totals 14 residues. V dropped 0 bases and J dropped 3 bases, with 8 bases sitting between them.

In its sample, this clone was seen a few times. The chain carries TRBV10-3 and TRBJ1-1, with D possibly matching TRBD1 (6 bases). Looked up from germline, CDR1 is ENHRY and CDR2 is SYGVKD. V was trimmed by 5 bases and J by 6 bases, leaving 13 bases between them. The length of the CDR3 is 13 residues. CDR3 loop: CAISQGSEAEAFF. CDR3 coding DNA: TGTGCCATCAGTCAGGGGAGTGAGGCTGAAGCTTTCTTT.

The rearrangement joins TRBV28 to TRBJ2-7; D remains unclear. CDR1 MDHEN and CDR2 SYDVKM come from the germline V gene. There are 13 residues in the CDR3. Trimming left V 2 bases short and J 1 base short, with 6 bases between. This chain's CDR3 is CASSLPSSYEQYF. As DNA, the CDR3 is TGTGCCAGCAGTTTACCCAGTTCCTACGAGCAGTACTTC.

Concerning this clone: One end of the junction fails to match germline, which may point to a read error. J is TRBJ1-2 and V is TRBV7-9, with 11 bases aligning to TRBD1. The CDR3 contains 16 residues. From germline, CDR1 is SEHNR and CDR2 FQNEAQ (reference sequence). The CDR3 here is CSSSLAGTGGNYGYTF. CDR3 sequence (DNA): TGTTCCAGCAGCTTAGCCGGGACAGGGGGTAACTATGGCTACACCTTC.

The chain carries TRBV18 and TRBJ2-5; 7 nucleotides line up with TRBD2. V shed 3 bases, J shed 1 base, and the junction held 5 bases outside the gene matches. The CDR3 runs to 15 residues. From germline, CDR1 is KGHSH and CDR2 LQKENI. CDR3 sequence: CASSPIRGVQETQYF. The DNA for the CDR3 is TGTGCCAGCTCACCCATCCGGGGGGTCCAAGAGACCCAGTACTTC.

This chain joins TRBV7-3 and TRBJ2-7; 9 positions match TRBD1. This CDR3 contains 14 residues. The V segment lost 5 bases and the J segment 4 bases; nucleotides outside the gene matches: 6. Looked up from germline, CDR1 is SGHTA and CDR2 is FQGTGA. CDR3 nucleotides: TGTGCCAGCAGCCCCGGGACAGGGTCGTACGAGCAGTACTTC. It yields the protein CASSPGTGSYEQYF.

The chain combines TRBV15 with TRBJ2-2; TRBD1 is a possible D gene (5 bases). Germline V gene data show CDR1 as LNHNV and CDR2 as YYDKDF (reference sequence). Between the trimmed V and J ends, which lost 3 bases and 1 base, there was a span of 6 bases. The CDR3 extends over 14 amino acids. CDR3 DNA: TGTGCCACCAGCAGTGGACAGAACACCGGGGAGCTGTTTTTT. It translates to CATSSGQNTGELFF.

The chain has TRBV4-3 and TRBJ2-1, with 10 nucleotides matching TRBD2. The CDR3 spans 19 residues. Germline V CDR1 and CDR2: LGHNA, YSLEER. The junction had 18 bases not matched to a gene; V was cut back by 1 base and J by 9 bases. The CDR3 DNA reads TGCGCCAGCAGCCAAGTCGGGATTCAGCGGGGGGGCCAGTATATTGAGCAGTTCTTC. Protein product: CASSQVGIQRGGQYIEQFF.

The chain recombines TRBV5-1 with TRBJ2-1; 8 nucleotides match TRBD1. The CDR3 extends over 14 amino acids. Trimming cost V 4 bases and J 7 bases; bases outside gene matches: 7. CDR1 and CDR2 (germline): SGHRS, YFSETQ. CDR3 sequence reads: CASSPRTGWNEQFF. For the CDR3, the DNA is TGCGCCAGCAGCCCGAGGACAGGGTGGAATGAGCAGTTCTTC.

This clone qualifies as medium-sized. The chain links TRBV29-1 to TRBJ1-4; 7 nucleotides agree with TRBD1. The V gene end was trimmed by 3 bases and the J gene end by 3 bases; junction bases not matched to a gene: 4. This CDR3 spans 14 amino acids. Germline CDR1 and CDR2: SQVTM and ANQGSEA. CDR3 region: CSVEGTAPNEKLFF. The CDR3 nucleotides read TGCAGCGTTGAGGGGACAGCACCTAATGAAAAACTGTTTTTT.

This clone came up once. This rearrangement joins TRBV5-1 to TRBJ2-3, with 8 nucleotides matching TRBD1. In germline, CDR1 is SGHRS, CDR2 YFSETQ. The CDR3 has 15 residues. J lost 5 bases, V lost 0 bases, and 5 bases had no gene match. CDR3 in DNA: TGCGCCAGCAGCTTGGTGCAGGGGGCTATAGATACGCAGTATTTT. The encoded protein is CASSLVQGAIDTQYF. Full variable domain (missing parts from reference TRBV5-1 and TRBJ2-3): KAGVTQTPRYLIKTRGQQVTLSCSPISGHRSVSWYQQTPGQGLQFLFEYFSETQRNKGNFPGRFSGRQFSNSRSEMNVSTLELGDSALYLCASSLVQGAIDTQYFGPGTRLTVL.

This clone was recorded a few times. This chain connects TRBV4-3 to TRBJ2-3; D is uncertain. This CDR3 is 15 amino acids long. V was clipped by 0 bases and J by 0 bases, with 7 bases between them. CDR1 is LGHNA and CDR2 is YSLEER in the germline V gene. DNA for the CDR3: TGCGCCAGCAGCCAAGATGAGGTTAGCACAGATACGCAGTATTTT. It translates to CASSQDEVSTDTQYF.

V gene TRBV4-3 combines with J gene TRBJ2-6, with D maybe TRBD2 (6 bases). Germline V lookup: CDR1 LGHNA, CDR2 YSLEER. The CDR3 consists of 16 residues. Trimming removed 4 bases at V and 0 bases at J, with 10 bases between. The CDR3 spells CASSRNSGSGANVLTF. CDR3 in DNA: TGCGCCAGCAGCCGGAATAGCGGCTCTGGGGCCAACGTCCTGACTTTC.

V usage is TRBV19 and J usage is TRBJ2-7; perhaps TRBD2 as D (5 bases). From germline, CDR1 is LNHDA and CDR2 SQIVND (reference sequence). CDR3 size: 14 residues. Trimming left V 5 bases short and J 9 bases short, with 20 bases between. CDR3 region: CASSPPSGVAGQYF. The CDR3 region has the DNA TGTGCCAGTAGTCCTCCGTCCGGGGTAGCCGGGCAGTACTTC.

In nucleotides, the CDR3 is TGTGCCAGCAGGTCCGCCCAACTAGCGGGCATACAAGAGACCCAGTACTTC. Its protein product is CASRSAQLAGIQETQYF. The V and J genes are TRBV5-6 and TRBJ2-5; 9 bases are shared with TRBD2. Trimming took 5 bases from V and 2 from J; bases not matched to a gene: 13. The CDR3 runs to 17 residues. Germline values: CDR1 SGHDT, CDR2 YYEEEE.

J is TRBJ1-4 and V is TRBV28; D uncertain. The CDR3 sequence is 13 residues long. Trimming cost V 5 bases and J 7 bases, with 11 bases left between them. Germline lookup yields CDR1 MDHEN and CDR2 SYDVKM. The CDR3 nucleotides are TGTGCCAGCAGTCGGGTGAGCGGTGAAAAACTGTTTTTT. It encodes CASSRVSGEKLFF.

CDR3 nucleotides: TGTGCCAGCAGGGCCGAAAGGGGTACCGGGGAGCTGTTTTTT. The encoded protein is CASRAERGTGELFF. This chain uses TRBV2 with TRBJ2-2; D may be TRBD1 (5 bases). Germline values: CDR1 SNHLY, CDR2 FYNNEI. The V end was cut by 6 bases, the J end by 5 bases, with 13 bases between. The CDR3 is 14 amino acids. The complete variable domain, with remaining parts taken from reference TRBV2 and TRBJ2-2, reads EPEVTQTPSHQVTQMGQEVILRCVPISNHLYFYWYRQILGQKVEFLVSFYNNEISEKSEIFDDQFSVERPDGSNFTLKIRSTKLEDSAMYFCASRAERGTGELFFGEGSRLTVL.